This record looks at one TCR beta chain sequence and its context. The antigen remains undetermined. The CDR3 extends over 16 amino acids. J gave up 4 bases and V 0 bases, and 7 bases lay outside the gene matches. Germline-derived CDR1 and CDR2 are SGHRS and YFSETQ. A roughly 120-subject validation cohort, separate from the roughly 700-subject first cohort, supplied the donors. The sample originates from a study of cytomegalovirus exposure and HLA in healthy donors. Study overall: A subsequent analysis reported that the 120 validation repertoires were produced on the same platform that had also been used for the 666 first-cohort repertoires. Study-wide results and caveats: Per published reports, the classifier diagnosed cytomegalovirus status with high specificity and sensitivity.

The assay was immunoSEQ multiplex PCR, and TCRdb's table has in-frame clones only and misses some. This sample has around 150,000 clones, with over 85% found just once. The receptor comes from a man younger than 35 in good health and CMV-seropositive. The specimen was PBMCs. V gene TRBV5-1 combines with J gene TRBJ2-5, with 9 bases identical to TRBD2. The CDR3 region is CASSLGVAGAGETQYF. The CDR3 DNA follows: TGCGCCAGCAGCTTGGGGGTAGCGGGAGCGGGAGAGACCCAGTACTTC.